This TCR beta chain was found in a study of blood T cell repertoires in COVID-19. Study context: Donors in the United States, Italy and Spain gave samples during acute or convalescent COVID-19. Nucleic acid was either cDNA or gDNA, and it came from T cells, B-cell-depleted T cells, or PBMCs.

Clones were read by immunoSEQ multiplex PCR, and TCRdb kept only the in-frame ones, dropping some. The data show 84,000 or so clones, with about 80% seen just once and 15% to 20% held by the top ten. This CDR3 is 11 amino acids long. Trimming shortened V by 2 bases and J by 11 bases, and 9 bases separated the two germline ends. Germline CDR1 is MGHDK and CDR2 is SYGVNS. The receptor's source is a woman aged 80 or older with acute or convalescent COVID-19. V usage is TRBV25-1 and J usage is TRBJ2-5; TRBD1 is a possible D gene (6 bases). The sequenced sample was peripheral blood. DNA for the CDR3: TGTGCCAGCAGTGAACTGGGGGCTCAGTACTTC. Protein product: CASSELGAQYF.